Listed here is a single T cell receptor beta chain. These data originate in a study of blood T cell repertoires in COVID-19. The assay was immunoSEQ multiplex PCR, and TCRdb's table has in-frame clones only and misses some. In the table there are some 400,000 clones, roughly 86% of which are singletons. Germline-derived CDR1 and CDR2 are SEHNR and FQNEAQ (reference sequence). V was pared by 4 bases and J by 0 bases, with 13 bases between. This CDR3 contains 15 residues. The chain combines TRBV7-9 with TRBJ2-7, with a weak D call TRBD1 (6 bases). This TCR came from a woman aged 25-40 years with COVID-19, enrolled during active disease. Sequencing was performed on peripheral blood. The CDR3 here is CASSSDRSSSYEQYF. In DNA form, the CDR3 reads TGTGCCAGCAGCTCGGACAGATCAAGCTCCTACGAGCAGTACTTC.